The 3 T cell receptor beta chains reported below all come from one sample, sequenced in a study of vaccination effects on CD4 cells after COVID-19 (dated by TCRdb to the early 2020s). The method was the immunoSEQ multiplex PCR assay. Entries here come from immuneACCESS through TCRdb and include only in-frame sequences with V and J called. Some clones fail to appear in such tables; in the studies checked, an unresolved V gene covers under half of the shortfall, and the cause of the remainder is unknown. This sample gives around 25,000 clones in total; about 83% of them show up just once. Approximately 1.4% of the sample is held by the ten biggest clonotypes. To identify antigen-specific CD4+ T cell clonotypes by their expansion, the ViraFEST assay first stimulated PBMC with viral peptide pools and then applied TCR sequencing. After 10 days of culture, CD4+ T cells were isolated with the EasySep CD4+ T cell isolation kit. Participants received two doses of either the BNT162b2 or the mRNA-1273 mRNA SARS-CoV-2 vaccine.

For these receptors, no antigen is known. The sample consisted of CD4+ T cells from PBMCs cultured with HCoV-NL63 spike peptides, taken after COVID-19 vaccination. What the cell subset or site label conveys for this sample: HCoV-NL63 spike overlapping peptide pool stimulation. These receptors all stem from a human donor who received a COVID-19 vaccine. Some clones in this sample may be carry-over from other donors' samples.

The V gene is TRBV7-2, the J gene TRBJ2-7; 10 bases align to TRBD2. The junction had 4 bases not matched to a gene; V was cut back by 5 bases and J by 3 bases. The CDR3 extends over 14 amino acids. The germline gives CDR1 SGHTA, CDR2 FQGNSA. The CDR3 nucleotides read TGTGCCAGCAGCCTACTAGCGGGGTTCTACGAGCAGTACGTC. It specifies CASSLLAGFYEQYV.

This rearrangement joins TRBV4-1 to TRBJ1-2, with 7 bases aligning to TRBD1. This CDR3 is built from 18 residues. J gave up 5 bases and V 1 base, and 16 bases lay outside the gene matches. Germline CDR1 and CDR2: MGHRA and YSYEKL. CDR3 sequence: CASSQVSRRTGDSYGYTF. The CDR3 bases are TGCGCCAGCAGCCAAGTAAGTAGGCGGACAGGTGACAGTTATGGCTACACCTTC.

This chain connects TRBV19 to TRBJ1-1; D might be TRBD1 (5 bases). This CDR3 is 12 amino acids long. The germline V gene has CDR1 LNHDA and CDR2 SQIVND (reference sequence). Deletions cut 7 bases from V and 4 bases from J, with 10 bases between. The CDR3 DNA reads TGTGCCAGTAAATTCACAGGCACTGAAGCTTTCTTT. Its protein product is CASKFTGTEAFF.